This T cell receptor (beta chain) originates from a study of control samples from healthy donors and cancer patients. V was pared by 2 bases and J by 2 bases, with 6 bases of the junction left unmatched. The germline CDR1 and CDR2 sequences are GTSNPN and SVGIG (reference sequence). CDR3 length: 14 amino acids. Sequencing was performed with immunoSEQ multiplex PCR; in TCRdb, only in-frame clones are kept and a portion is missing. Here the sample spans some 95,000 clones, 85% to 90% being singletons. The receptor was derived from a man younger than 40 in good health. The chain employs TRBV30 and TRBJ2-7, with 7 bases that match TRBD1. Material: blood. CDR3 coding DNA: TGTGCCTGGAGTCCCGGGACAGCCACCTACGAGCAGTACTTC. Translation gives CAWSPGTATYEQYF.